These 28 T cell receptor beta chains were sequenced from one sample in a study of shared clonotypes between healthy human individuals. Here immunoSEQ multiplex PCR was the method, and the copy in TCRdb shows in-frame clones only, minus some. Among some 2,500,000 clones listed, under 95% were seen once. Input material: naive CD4+ T cells from PBMCs. The subset is: CD45RA+ positively selected. These receptors all stem from a man between 18 and 29 years old in good health. Some clones in this sample may be carry-over from other donors' samples.

The chain carries TRBV5-6 and TRBJ2-5; 10 bases line up with TRBD2. V gave up 0 bases and J gave up 8 bases; unmatched junction bases: 10. The length of the CDR3 is 16 residues. Germline V gives CDR1 SGHDT, CDR2 YYEEEE. The CDR3 DNA is TGTGCCAGCAGCTTGGCTTTGTTTCCTAGCGGGAGAACCCAGTACTTC. As protein: CASSLALFPSGRTQYF. The variable domain in full, with the rest retrieved from reference TRBV5-6 and TRBJ2-5, is DAGVTQSPTHLIKTRGQQVTLRCSPKSGHDTVSWYQQALGQGPQFIFQYYEEEERQRGNFPDRFSGHQFPNYSSELNVNALLLGDSALYLCASSLALFPSGRTQYFGPGTRLLVL.

This clone has just one count. The chain combines TRBV27 with TRBJ2-2; 10 nucleotides agree with TRBD1. The CDR3 has 20 residues. Unmatched junction bases numbered 18, after V lost 6 bases and J lost 2 bases. From germline, CDR1 is MNHEY and CDR2 SMNVEV (reference sequence). CDR3 amino acids: CASSADRGAPPFINTGELFF. Written as DNA, the CDR3 is TGTGCCAGCAGCGCGGACAGGGGGGCTCCACCGTTCATAAACACCGGGGAGCTGTTTTTT.

Concerning this clone itself: Its ends do not fully match the called genes, so a read error is possible. This chain uses TRBV5-1 with TRBJ2-2; 7 bases fit TRBD1. Germline V lookup: CDR1 SGHRS, CDR2 YFSETQ. The CDR3 covers 16 residues. The CDR3 DNA follows: TGCGCCAGCAGACCGACAGGGTCCCAGGCCACCGGGGAGCCGTTTTTT. Its translation: CASRPTGSQATGEPFF.

Here the CDR3 reads CAISESRIRANTGELFF. The CDR3 nucleotides are TGTGCCATCAGTGAGTCTCGAATCAGGGCGAACACCGGGGAGCTGTTTTTT. The J gene is TRBJ2-2, the V gene TRBV10-3, with a tentative D call TRBD1 (5 bases). Trimming took 0 bases from V and 0 from J, leaving 11 bases between them. The CDR3 consists of 17 residues. The germline V gene encodes CDR1 ENHRY and CDR2 SYGVKD.

The V call is TRBV28, the J call TRBJ2-7, with TRBD1 as a possible D gene (6 bases). V lost 1 base to trimming and J lost 0 bases, with 16 bases between them. The CDR3 is made up of 17 amino acids. Germline-derived CDR1 and CDR2 are MDHEN and SYDVKM. The CDR3, as DNA: TGTGCCAGCAGTTTATCCGAGGACAGATCAATCTCCTACGAGCAGTACTTC. Its translation is CASSLSEDRSISYEQYF.

The V and J genes are TRBV18 and TRBJ2-7; no reliable D call. There are 13 residues in the CDR3. The germline gives CDR1 KGHSH, CDR2 LQKENI. Trimming removed 6 bases from V and 3 bases from J, with 12 bases in between. This chain's CDR3 is CASSRSGVYEQYF. The CDR3 DNA reads as TGTGCCAGCTCCCGCAGTGGGGTCTACGAGCAGTACTTC. Full variable domain (outside the CDR3, taken from reference TRBV18 and TRBJ2-7): NAGVMQNPRHLVRRRGQEARLRCSPMKGHSHVYWYRQLPEEGLKFMVYLQKENIIDESGMPKERFSAEFPKEGPSILRIQQVVRGDSAAYFCASSRSGVYEQYFGPGTRLTVT.

This chain uses TRBV27 with TRBJ1-3; maybe TRBD1 (5 bases). The CDR3 length is 19 residues. Trimming cost V 4 bases and J 0 bases, with 22 bases left between them. Germline loops: CDR1 MNHEY, CDR2 SMNVEV (reference sequence). CDR3 region: CASSSADPRESLSGNTIYF. CDR3 bases: TGTGCCAGCAGTTCCGCTGATCCCAGGGAAAGCCTCTCTGGAAACACCATATATTTT.

The V call is TRBV28, the J call TRBJ2-3; TRBD2 matches 7 bases. The CDR3 totals 15 residues. In germline, CDR1 is MDHEN, CDR2 SYDVKM. V shed 6 bases and J 3 bases; nucleotides not matched to a gene: 9. The CDR3 coding sequence is TGTGCCAGCAGCCCCGCGGGGGTCGGAACAGATACGCAGTATTTT. Its translation is CASSPAGVGTDTQYF.

This clone was seen a single time. The V call is TRBV5-1, the J call TRBJ2-5; D remains unclear. The CDR3 totals 15 residues. The V gene's germline CDR1 is SGHRS and CDR2 YFSETQ. The V gene lost 6 bases and the J gene lost 2 bases, with 17 bases spanning the gap. The CDR3 is CASTSLIVGQETQYF. DNA for the CDR3: TGCGCCAGCACCTCCCTTATCGTGGGTCAAGAGACCCAGTACTTC.

About this clone itself: The same CDR3 can be traced to other DNA sequences in this sample. This chain connects TRBV7-3 to TRBJ2-1; 7 bases map to TRBD1. This CDR3 contains 12 residues. Germline V gene lookup returns CDR1 SGHTA and CDR2 FQGTGA. V was clipped by 4 bases and J by 7 bases; unmatched bases: 1. CDR3 amino acids: CASSSGGNEQFF. In DNA, the CDR3 is TGTGCCAGCAGCTCAGGGGGAAATGAGCAGTTCTTC.

J is TRBJ1-5 and V is TRBV28, with D perhaps TRBD1 (5 bases). The germline V gene has CDR1 MDHEN and CDR2 SYDVKM. The CDR3 has 15 residues. Trimming took off 5 bases at V and 0 bases at J, with 11 bases between the two ends. CDR3 amino acids: CASSPSGNSNQPQHF. In DNA, the CDR3 is TGTGCCAGCAGTCCCTCAGGGAATAGCAATCAGCCCCAGCATTTT.

With respect to this clone: Other DNA sequences within the sample encode an identical CDR3. The chain has TRBV18 and TRBJ2-7; 8 nucleotides agree with TRBD1. After removal of 1 base from V and 4 bases from J, the junction contained 3 bases not matched to a gene. CDR1 is KGHSH, CDR2 LQKENI, per germline. The CDR3 is made up of 14 amino acids. CDR3 nucleotide sequence: TGTGCCAGCTCACCACAAACAGGGGGATACGAGCAGTACTTC. Its translation: CASSPQTGGYEQYF. The complete variable domain, with remaining parts taken from reference TRBV18 and TRBJ2-7, reads NAGVMQNPRHLVRRRGQEARLRCSPMKGHSHVYWYRQLPEEGLKFMVYLQKENIIDESGMPKERFSAEFPKEGPSILRIQQVVRGDSAAYFCASSPQTGGYEQYFGPGTRLTVT.

The chain combines TRBV14 with TRBJ2-2; perhaps TRBD2 as D (6 bases). V was shortened by 5 bases and J by 5 bases, with 18 bases between the two germline ends. Germline V gene sequence: CDR1 SGHDN, CDR2 FVKESK. CDR3 size: 16 residues. Written as DNA, the CDR3 is TGTGCCAGCAGCAAAGGACGGGAGCAATTAACCGGGGAGCTGTTTTTT. It encodes CASSKGREQLTGELFF.

The chain recombines TRBV9 with TRBJ2-1; TRBD2 agrees at 10 bases. The V segment lost 0 bases and the J segment 9 bases; nucleotides outside the gene matches: 9. There are 16 residues in the CDR3. Looked up from germline, CDR1 is SGDLS and CDR2 is YYNGEE. The DNA of the CDR3 is TGTGCCAGCAGCGTAGTCGGACTAGCGGACTTGGGTGAGCAGTTCTTC. Translated: CASSVVGLADLGEQFF.

This sequence joins TRBV6-5 and TRBJ2-7; 11 bases line up with TRBD1. CDR1 and CDR2 (germline): MNHEY, SVGAGI. The CDR3 is 15 amino acids. With 6 bases clipped from V and 4 bases from J, the junction kept 8 bases outside the gene matches. The CDR3 DNA reads TGTGCCAGCAGGCGATGGACAGGGGGCGGGTACGAGCAGTACTTC. Its translation: CASRRWTGGGYEQYF.

The chain has TRBV15 and TRBJ1-3; no clear D gene. Germline values: CDR1 LNHNV, CDR2 YYDKDF (reference sequence). The germline V and J ends were trimmed by 0 bases and 0 bases, with 9 bases remaining between them. The CDR3 length is 16 residues. The CDR3 DNA reads as TGTGCCACCAGCAGAGATGTTGCAGCCTCTGGAAACACCATATATTTT. Translating gives CATSRDVAASGNTIYF.

V and J are TRBV18 and TRBJ2-5; TRBD2 is a possible D gene (6 bases). This CDR3 comprises 13 residues. Trimming took off 6 bases at V and 3 bases at J, with 11 bases between the two ends. CDR1 and CDR2 from the germline V gene are KGHSH and LQKENI. The CDR3 protein is CASSSTSKETQYF. For the CDR3, the DNA is TGTGCCAGCTCGTCAACTAGCAAAGAGACCCAGTACTTC.

V gene TRBV27 combines with J gene TRBJ2-3; tentative D call: TRBD2 (6 bases). Trimming shortened V by 6 bases and J by 6 bases, and 16 bases separated the two germline ends. Germline CDR1 is MNHEY and CDR2 is SMNVEV (reference sequence). The CDR3 is made up of 14 amino acids. CDR3 sequence (DNA): TGTGCCAGCAGGAGAAAGGGGCTAGCGGATACGCAGTATTTT. This translates into CASRRKGLADTQYF.

The J gene is TRBJ2-5, the V gene TRBV2; 11 nucleotides agree with TRBD1. V dropped 10 bases and J dropped 5; count of bases not matched to a gene: 9. The CDR3 runs 14 residues. Germline V lookup: CDR1 SNHLY, CDR2 FYNNEI. The CDR3 coding sequence is TGTGCCACCGAGGAGGACAGGGGGCACGAGACCCAGTACTTC. The encoded protein is CATEEDRGHETQYF.

This chain uses TRBV7-9 with TRBJ2-7; the D is unclear. CDR3 size: 14 residues. The V and J ends lost 5 bases and 9 bases respectively, with 20 bases between them. Germline loops: CDR1 SEHNR, CDR2 FQNEAQ (reference sequence). In nucleotides, the CDR3 is TGTGCCAGCAGCCTTAAGACCAATTTTCTTGGGCAGTACTTC. It codes for CASSLKTNFLGQYF.

The chain recombines TRBV5-1 with TRBJ2-6; D is undetermined. CDR1 is SGHRS, CDR2 YFSETQ, per germline. Trimming removed 2 bases at V and 4 bases at J, with 13 bases between. The CDR3 covers 16 residues. In DNA, the CDR3 is TGCGCCAGCAGCTTCACTCCCTCGGCAGGGGCCAACGTCCTGACTTTC. It is translated as CASSFTPSAGANVLTF.

The rearrangement links TRBV19 to TRBJ2-7; 11 bases align to TRBD1. CDR1 LNHDA and CDR2 SQIVND come from the germline V gene (reference sequence). This CDR3 spans 14 amino acids. Trimming took 9 bases from V and 2 from J; bases not matched to a gene: 6. This CDR3 reads CASQAGQGAYEQYF. The CDR3 DNA follows: TGTGCCAGCCAAGCGGGACAGGGGGCCTACGAGCAGTACTTC.

The CDR3 nucleotides are TGCAGCGTTCTGGCAACCGCCTACGAGCAGTACTTC. Translation gives CSVLATAYEQYF. The chain employs TRBV29-1 and TRBJ2-7; unclear D gene. The CDR3 covers 12 residues. V was trimmed by 5 bases and J by 2 bases, leaving 10 bases between them. Germline V gene sequence: CDR1 SQVTM, CDR2 ANQGSEA.

This sequence joins TRBV6-1 and TRBJ1-2; D call uncertain. Germline lookup yields CDR1 MNHNS and CDR2 SASEGT. Trimming shortened V by 7 bases and J by 4 bases, and 7 bases separated the two germline ends. This CDR3 has 11 amino acids. The DNA of the CDR3 is TGTGCCAGCACCGGACTCTATGGCTACACCTTC. It is translated as CASTGLYGYTF.

This clone appeared once. The V call is TRBV7-7, the J call TRBJ2-1; either TRBD1 or TRBD2 may fit D (7 bases each). Germline-derived CDR1 and CDR2 are SSHAT and FNYEAQ (reference sequence). The CDR3 spans 16 residues. Trimming took 2 bases from V and 6 from J, leaving 17 bases between them. CDR3 protein: CASSLQGGRAGNEQFF. The CDR3 region has the DNA TGTGCCAGCAGCTTACAGGGGGGGAGGGCCGGCAATGAGCAGTTCTTC. The complete variable domain, with remaining parts taken from reference TRBV7-7 and TRBJ2-1, reads GAGVSQSPRYKVTKRGQDVTLRCDPISSHATLYWYQQALGQGPEFLTYFNYEAQPDKSGLPSDRFSAERPEGSISTLTIQRTEQRDSAMYRCASSLQGGRAGNEQFFGPGTRLTVL.

This clone was seen just once. This chain joins TRBV6-1 and TRBJ2-3, with 7 nucleotides matching TRBD1. The trim removed 6 bases at V and 6 bases at J, leaving 6 bases unmatched. Per the germline V gene, CDR1 is MNHNS and CDR2 is SASEGT. The CDR3 totals 13 residues. CDR3 in DNA: TGTGCCAGCAGCAAACAGGGGAGTGATACGCAGTATTTT. It specifies CASSKQGSDTQYF.

The chain joins TRBV2 to TRBJ2-2, with D possibly called TRBD1 or TRBD2 (5 bases each). Between the trimmed V and J ends, which lost 2 bases and 6 bases, there was a span of 19 bases. The CDR3 totals 17 residues. The germline V gene encodes CDR1 SNHLY and CDR2 FYNNEI. The CDR3 protein is CASSELGWDDLPGELFF. As DNA, the CDR3 is TGTGCCAGCAGTGAACTGGGCTGGGACGACTTACCCGGGGAGCTGTTTTTT.

The chain employs TRBV5-5 and TRBJ2-6; D is undetermined. The CDR3 consists of 18 residues. The germline CDR1 and CDR2 sequences are SGHKS and YYEKEE (reference sequence). The germline V and J ends were trimmed by 0 bases and 2 bases, with 15 bases remaining between them. In DNA, the CDR3 is TGTGCCAGCAGCTTGGATAATTCGGCAAATGCTGGGGCCAACGTCCTGACTTTC. Its translation is CASSLDNSANAGANVLTF.